Below, 25 T cell receptor beta chains from the same sample are listed, as sequenced in a study of PD-1 blockade in classical Hodgkin lymphoma. Every patient was affected by relapse after autologous stem cell transplantation, while exposure to brentuximab vedotin was not uniform. The assay was immunoSEQ multiplex PCR, and TCRdb's table has in-frame clones only and misses some. Among 45,000 to 55,000 clones listed, approximately 81% were seen once. The sample consisted of peripheral blood mononuclear cells (PBMCs), taken at baseline. The source of these receptors is a human donor with classical Hodgkin lymphoma.

This clone was seen many times. This chain uses TRBV7-9 with TRBJ1-2; 9 nucleotides line up with TRBD1. V was clipped by 5 bases and J by 2 bases; unmatched bases: 9. The CDR3 runs to 16 residues. The germline V gene has CDR1 SEHNR and CDR2 FQNEAQ (reference sequence). This chain's CDR3 is CASSPLMGTGNYGYTF. As DNA, the CDR3 is TGTGCCAGCAGCCCACTTATGGGGACAGGGAACTATGGCTACACCTTC.

The V and J genes are TRBV7-9 and TRBJ2-2; D is unclear. The CDR3 extends over 12 amino acids. The V gene's germline CDR1 is SEHNR and CDR2 FQNEAQ (reference sequence). Deletions cut 5 bases from V and 7 bases from J, with 8 bases between. CDR3 DNA: TGTGCCAGCAGCCCTCAGGACGGGGAGCTGTTTTTT. Protein: CASSPQDGELFF.

The chain combines TRBV27 with TRBJ2-2; D unresolved. Germline V CDR1 and CDR2: MNHEY, SMNVEV (reference sequence). The CDR3 sequence is 12 residues long. The V end was cut by 4 bases, the J end by 6 bases, with 6 bases between. The CDR3 nucleotides are TGTGCCAGCAGTTCCAATCCCGGGGAGCTGTTTTTT. This gives the protein CASSSNPGELFF.

The chain is built from TRBV14 and TRBJ2-1, with unresolved D. V was clipped by 4 bases and J by 5 bases, with 9 bases between them. This CDR3 has 13 amino acids. CDR1 is SGHDN and CDR2 is FVKESK in the germline V gene. The CDR3 coding sequence is TGTGCCAGCAGCCTCTCTCTCGACAATGAGCAGTTCTTC. Protein: CASSLSLDNEQFF.

The chain joins TRBV10-1 to TRBJ1-1, with no clear D. Germline values: CDR1 WNHNN, CDR2 SYGVQD (reference sequence). The CDR3 is 14 residues long. V was pared by 5 bases and J by 1 base, with 11 bases between. CDR3 nucleotides: TGCGCCAGCAGTAACGGAAGGAAGAACACTGAAGCTTTCTTT. It codes for CASSNGRKNTEAFF.

The J gene is TRBJ1-3, the V gene TRBV19, with TRBD1 matching 10 bases. Germline V gene sequence: CDR1 LNHDA, CDR2 SQIVND (reference sequence). This CDR3 region has 19 residues. The junction had 15 bases not matched to a gene; V was cut back by 5 bases and J by 2 bases. The CDR3 loop is CASSSGTGALSPPGNTIYF. CDR3 nucleotides: TGTGCCAGTAGTTCCGGGACAGGGGCCCTCTCTCCTCCTGGAAACACCATATATTTT.

The chain has TRBV5-1 and TRBJ1-2; no definite D call. Trimming pared 5 bases from V and 3 bases from J, leaving 14 bases between. The CDR3 extends over 14 amino acids. In germline, CDR1 is SGHRS, CDR2 YFSETQ. As DNA, the CDR3 is TGCGCCAGCAGTCGAACTGATGGGGACTATGGCTACACCTTC. Translating gives CASSRTDGDYGYTF.

The V and J genes are TRBV6-5 and TRBJ2-5; D may be TRBD2 (6 bases). CDR3 length equals 14 residues. Germline CDR1 MNHEY, CDR2 SVGAGI. Deletions cut 0 bases from V and 2 bases from J, with 7 bases between. The CDR3, as DNA: TGTGCCAGCAGTTACTCGGGACTTCAAGAGACCCAGTACTTC. The encoded protein is CASSYSGLQETQYF.

Written as DNA, the CDR3 is TGTGCCAGCTCACCACGGGGTTCGTACACTGAAGCTTTCTTT. Protein: CASSPRGSYTEAFF. The chain is built from TRBV18 and TRBJ1-1; no firm D call. V was shortened by 1 base and J by 3 bases, with 9 bases between the two germline ends. The germline V gene encodes CDR1 KGHSH and CDR2 LQKENI. The CDR3 length is 14 residues. The full variable domain, rest sourced from reference TRBV18 and TRBJ1-1, is NAGVMQNPRHLVRRRGQEARLRCSPMKGHSHVYWYRQLPEEGLKFMVYLQKENIIDESGMPKERFSAEFPKEGPSILRIQQVVRGDSAAYFCASSPRGSYTEAFFGQGTRLTVV.

The V gene is TRBV9, the J gene TRBJ2-5, with a tentative D call TRBD1 (6 bases). Germline CDR1 and CDR2: SGDLS and YYNGEE. The CDR3 runs to 13 residues. V lost 5 bases and J 3 bases, leaving 11 bases between the germline ends. This CDR3 reads CASRGQRKETQYF. The CDR3 bases are TGTGCCAGCAGGGGACAACGGAAAGAGACCCAGTACTTC.

The gene calls are TRBV29-1 and TRBJ1-1, with TRBD1 as a possible D gene (5 bases). Germline V gene data show CDR1 as SQVTM and CDR2 as ANQGSEA. This CDR3 is built from 10 residues. V was shortened by 7 bases and J by 7 bases, with 10 bases between the two germline ends. The CDR3 spells CSAADSEAFF. The CDR3 nucleotides read TGCAGCGCGGCTGACAGTGAAGCTTTCTTT.

V gene TRBV4-3 combines with J gene TRBJ2-2; D call uncertain. The V end lost 1 base, the J end lost 4 bases, and 10 bases lay between the germline ends. Germline values: CDR1 LGHNA, CDR2 YSLEER. The CDR3 is 15 residues long. This CDR3 is CASSQGSQSTGELFF. The CDR3 bases are TGCGCCAGCAGCCAAGGTTCGCAGTCCACCGGGGAGCTGTTTTTT.

The chain couples TRBV13 to TRBJ2-3; TRBD2 might be the D (6 bases). This CDR3 contains 17 residues. Trimming cost V 4 bases and J 2 bases, with 19 bases left between them. The germline V gene encodes CDR1 PRHDT and CDR2 FYEKMQ (reference sequence). The CDR3 bases are TGTGCCAGCAGCTCCACCCGGGGGTGGTTAGACACAGATACGCAGTATTTT. This gives the protein CASSSTRGWLDTDTQYF.

This sequence joins TRBV7-6 and TRBJ2-7; D unclear. The V and J ends lost 4 bases and 3 bases respectively, with 7 bases between them. Germline assignment: CDR1 SGHVS and CDR2 FNYEAQ. This CDR3 comprises 12 residues. The CDR3 DNA reads as TGTGCCAGCAGCTCTCCTGGCTACGAGCAGTACTTC. Its protein product is CASSSPGYEQYF.

This sequence joins TRBV15 and TRBJ1-6; D uncertain. In germline, CDR1 is LNHNV, CDR2 YYDKDF (reference sequence). V was pared by 0 bases and J by 11 bases, with 14 bases between. The CDR3 loop spans 15 amino acids. CDR3 sequence reads: CATSRDSYGRTPLHF. In DNA form, the CDR3 reads TGTGCCACCAGCAGAGATAGCTATGGCAGGACACCCCTCCACTTT. The full variable domain, its missing parts supplied by reference TRBV15 and TRBJ1-6, is DAMVIQNPRYQVTQFGKPVTLSCSQTLNHNVMYWYQQKSSQAPKLLFHYYDKDFNNEADTPDNFQSRRPNTSFCFLDIRSPGLGDTAMYLCATSRDSYGRTPLHFGNGTRLTVT.

The rearrangement links TRBV25-1 to TRBJ2-7; 14 bases match TRBD2. CDR3 length: 16 amino acids. The junction had 8 bases not matched to a gene; V was cut back by 4 bases and J by 6 bases. Looked up from germline, CDR1 is MGHDK and CDR2 is SYGVNS. The CDR3, as DNA: TGTGCCAGCAGTGGCCAGGGACTAGCGGGAGCTATCGAGCAGTACTTC. Translation gives CASSGQGLAGAIEQYF.

The gene calls are TRBV7-9 and TRBJ1-4, with D maybe TRBD1 (5 bases). The V and J ends lost 4 bases and 4 bases respectively, with 10 bases between them. CDR1 is SEHNR and CDR2 is FQNEAQ in the germline V gene (reference sequence). The CDR3 runs 14 residues. The CDR3 DNA sequence: TGTGCCAGCAGCTATCCGGGGGGTAATGAAAAACTGTTTTTT. The encoded protein is CASSYPGGNEKLFF. Combining the CDR3 with reference TRBV7-9 and TRBJ1-4 gives the whole variable domain DTGVSQNPRHKITKRGQNVTFRCDPISEHNRLYWYRQTLGQGPEFLTYFQNEAQLEKSRLLSDRFSAERPKGSFSTLEIQRTEQGDSAMYLCASSYPGGNEKLFFGSGTQLSVL.

The V and J genes are TRBV19 and TRBJ2-3; possible D gene TRBD2, 5 bases. The germline CDR1 and CDR2 sequences are LNHDA and SQIVND (reference sequence). This CDR3 spans 15 amino acids. V was trimmed by 5 bases and J by 2 bases, leaving 14 bases between them. CDR3 region: CASSFSERATDTQYF. Here the CDR3 DNA reads TGTGCCAGTAGTTTTAGCGAGAGGGCCACAGATACGCAGTATTTT.

This clone was detected only a few times. The rearrangement links TRBV7-9 to TRBJ1-5; TRBD1 is a possible D gene (6 bases). V lost 4 bases and J 7 bases, leaving 8 bases between the germline ends. The CDR3 is 12 amino acids. Germline V CDR1 and CDR2: SEHNR, FQNEAQ (reference sequence). CDR3 DNA sequence: TGTGCCAGCAGCTCAGGGGTCCAGCCCCAGCATTTT. It codes for CASSSGVQPQHF.

Worth noting for this clone: This CDR3 is also generated by other DNA sequences in the sample. The chain uses TRBV19 and TRBJ2-5; 8 bases line up with TRBD2. J lost 1 base, V lost 6 bases, and 10 bases had no gene match. Germline V lookup: CDR1 LNHDA, CDR2 SQIVND (reference sequence). The CDR3 is made up of 16 amino acids. The CDR3 sequence is CASSLGLAGAQETQYF. The CDR3 coding sequence is TGTGCCAGTAGCCTTGGGCTAGCGGGCGCCCAAGAGACCCAGTACTTC. Full variable domain (missing parts from reference TRBV19 and TRBJ2-5): DGGITQSPKYLFRKEGQNVTLSCEQNLNHDAMYWYRQDPGQGLRLIYYSQIVNDFQKGDIAEGYSVSREKKESFPLTVTSAQKNPTAFYLCASSLGLAGAQETQYFGPGTRLLVL.

This chain connects TRBV18 to TRBJ2-7, with 11 bases fitting TRBD2. This CDR3 region has 20 residues. The V segment lost 2 bases and the J segment 0 bases; nucleotides outside the gene matches: 15. From germline, CDR1 is KGHSH and CDR2 LQKENI. The CDR3 DNA is TGTGCCAGCTCACCATTGTCCCGGACTAGCGGGCGGTGGCGCTCCTACGAGCAGTACGTC. Its translation is CASSPLSRTSGRWRSYEQYV.

The chain is built from TRBV6-5 and TRBJ2-1, with unresolved D. The germline V gene encodes CDR1 MNHEY and CDR2 SVGAGI. The CDR3 is made up of 11 amino acids. Trimming shortened V by 6 bases and J by 10 bases, and 10 bases separated the two germline ends. CDR3 region: CASSRLGEQFF. The CDR3, as DNA: TGTGCCAGCAGCCGCCTAGGGGAGCAGTTCTTC.

V and J are TRBV19 and TRBJ2-7; D not certain. With 4 bases removed from V and 4 bases from J, the gap between germline ends came to 11 bases. The germline gives CDR1 LNHDA, CDR2 SQIVND (reference sequence). The CDR3 loop spans 13 amino acids. CDR3 DNA: TGTGCCAGTAGTAGCTCGACTGTGTACGAGCAGTACTTC. It specifies CASSSSTVYEQYF.

The chain is built from TRBV7-2 and TRBJ1-6, with D unresolved. Germline lookup yields CDR1 SGHTA and CDR2 FQGNSA. This CDR3 region has 16 residues. Deletions cut 1 base from V and 6 bases from J, with 13 bases between. This CDR3 reads CASSLDVYSLNSPLHF. CDR3 in DNA: TGTGCCAGCAGCTTAGATGTTTACAGCCTTAATTCACCCCTCCACTTT.

The rearrangement uses TRBV6-5 and TRBJ2-1, with TRBD1 identical over 10 bases. The CDR3 spans 15 residues. Germline V gene sequence: CDR1 MNHEY, CDR2 SVGAGI. J gave up 4 bases and V 2 bases, and 2 bases lay outside the gene matches. This CDR3 is CASSYKGQGYNEQFF. In nucleotides, the CDR3 is TGTGCCAGCAGTTACAAGGGACAGGGGTACAATGAGCAGTTCTTC.